The text below deals with one TCR beta chain. Its specificity is unknown. This entry belongs to a study of radiotherapy plus CTLA-4 blockade in lung cancer. Study background: Objective responses were recorded in roughly 17% of patients, with disease control recorded in less than 40%.

Study-level points and caveats: TCR clones originating in tumors grew in number in blood after radiotherapy plus ipilimumab.

It was focal radiation plus CTLA-4 blockade with ipilimumab that patients with chemo-refractory metastatic non-small-cell lung cancer received. Generated by immunoSEQ multiplex PCR, the TCRdb table keeps only in-frame clones and is missing some. Here the sample spans about 51,000 clones, about four fifths being singletons. This sequence was found in a human donor with non-small cell lung cancer who had a complete response to radiotherapy plus ipilimumab. Sequenced here: peripheral blood, sampled from a patient treated with radiotherapy plus ipilimumab.

The CDR3 sequence is CASSESPGSLEQYF. The CDR3 DNA is TGCGCCAGCAGTGAGTCCCCCGGGTCGCTCGAGCAGTACTTC. The rearrangement links TRBV10-1 to TRBJ2-7; unclear D gene. CDR1 is WNHNN and CDR2 is SYGVQD in the germline V gene (reference sequence). Trimming shortened V by 0 bases and J by 6 bases, and 12 bases separated the two germline ends. The CDR3 covers 14 residues.